These 10 T cell receptor beta chains originate from one sample sequenced in a study of shared clonotypes between healthy human individuals. The repertoire was sequenced with immunoSEQ multiplex PCR; TCRdb's copy has only in-frame clones and lacks some. In the table there are about 1.4 million clones, 95% to 97% of which are singletons. Sequences were obtained from naive CD4+ T cells sorted from blood. Stated subset: CD45RA+ positively selected. The receptor set was obtained from a man aged 30-40 years in good health.

The rearrangement uses TRBV6-5 and TRBJ2-1; 7 nucleotides agree with TRBD2. Germline loops: CDR1 MNHEY, CDR2 SVGAGI. The junction had 7 bases not matched to a gene; V was cut back by 2 bases and J by 6 bases. This CDR3 has 15 residues. The DNA of the CDR3 is TGTGCCAGCAGTTACGCTTCGGGGAGGGCCAATGAGCAGTTCTTC. Its translation: CASSYASGRANEQFF.

This clone was counted once. This chain connects TRBV19 to TRBJ2-5; 10 bases are shared with TRBD1. The CDR3 sequence is 14 residues long. Per the germline V gene, CDR1 is LNHDA and CDR2 is SQIVND (reference sequence). V lost 10 bases, J lost 5 bases, and 10 bases stayed unmatched. CDR3 residues: CATRAGQGRETQYF. CDR3 bases: TGTGCCACTAGGGCGGGACAGGGGAGGGAGACCCAGTACTTC.

The chain employs TRBV9 and TRBJ1-2; D perhaps matches TRBD1 (5 bases). CDR3 length: 15 residues. Germline V lookup: CDR1 SGDLS, CDR2 YYNGEE. The V and J ends lost 0 bases and 2 bases respectively, with 11 bases between them. CDR3 sequence: CASSVGPGMNYGYTF. For the CDR3, the DNA is TGTGCCAGCAGCGTAGGTCCAGGGATGAACTATGGCTACACCTTC.

V and J are TRBV7-2 and TRBJ2-3; D may be TRBD2 (6 bases). Trimming pared 6 bases from V and 0 bases from J, leaving 13 bases between. Germline lookup yields CDR1 SGHTA and CDR2 FQGNSA. This CDR3 comprises 15 residues. CDR3 sequence: CASRGKSGSTDTQYF. DNA for the CDR3: TGTGCCAGCAGAGGGAAAAGCGGGAGCACAGATACGCAGTATTTT.

This rearrangement joins TRBV18 to TRBJ2-1; D remains unclear. Germline V gene sequence: CDR1 KGHSH, CDR2 LQKENI. V was pared by 4 bases and J by 8 bases, with 12 bases between. The CDR3 is made up of 13 amino acids. CDR3 region: CASSRTRQYEQFF. The CDR3 DNA is TGTGCCAGCTCACGTACCCGACAATATGAGCAGTTCTTC.

A single count supports this clone. V gene TRBV5-4 combines with J gene TRBJ2-5; TRBD2 matches 7 bases. The V gene's germline CDR1 is SGHNT and CDR2 YYREEE (reference sequence). The CDR3 loop spans 14 amino acids. Trimming cost V 2 bases and J 4 bases; bases outside gene matches: 5. In DNA, the CDR3 is TGTGCCAGCAGCTTCTGGACTAGAGTAGAGACCCAGTACTTC. It encodes CASSFWTRVETQYF.

V is TRBV29-1 and J is TRBJ2-5, with D perhaps given as TRBD1 or TRBD2 (6 bases each). The germline CDR1 and CDR2 sequences are SQVTM and ANQGSEA. This CDR3 has 14 residues. V was pared by 3 bases and J by 6 bases, with 17 bases between. The CDR3 sequence is CSVEPRGPQKTQYF. The CDR3 nucleotides are TGCAGCGTTGAGCCCCGGGGGCCACAAAAGACCCAGTACTTC.

The chain links TRBV6-5 to TRBJ1-5; D ambiguous. In germline, CDR1 is MNHEY, CDR2 SVGAGI. V lost 5 bases and J 6 bases, leaving 14 bases between the germline ends. The CDR3 runs 14 residues. CDR3 nucleotide sequence: TGTGCCAGCAGTCGTCGCCACAAGGGTCAGCCCCAGCATTTT. It codes for CASSRRHKGQPQHF.

The chain employs TRBV5-4 and TRBJ2-5, with unresolved D. From germline, CDR1 is SGHNT and CDR2 YYREEE (reference sequence). Trimming shortened V by 3 bases and J by 3 bases, and 12 bases separated the two germline ends. The CDR3 length is 14 residues. The CDR3 is CASSSPSGKETQYF. DNA of the CDR3: TGTGCCAGCAGCTCCCCGAGTGGAAAAGAGACCCAGTACTTC.

Note on this clone: Different DNA sequences within this sample yield the same CDR3. This chain joins TRBV18 and TRBJ2-5; D is perhaps TRBD1 (6 bases). This CDR3 is built from 13 residues. Trimming left V 6 bases short and J 3 bases short, with 11 bases between. Per germline, CDR1 KGHSH and CDR2 LQKENI. The CDR3 sequence: CASSPRTEETQYF. In DNA form, the CDR3 reads TGTGCCAGCTCTCCCAGGACAGAAGAGACCCAGTACTTC.